This T cell receptor (beta chain) is drawn from a study of shared clonotypes between healthy human individuals. Broader study findings: Generation probabilities were higher for clonotypes shared across all four sorted-subset donors than for unshared ones. Estimated richness was generally greater in naive than memory subsets.

Memory CD4+ cells were the fraction left after CD45RA+ naive selection. Per germline, CDR1 SGDLS and CDR2 YYNGEE. This CDR3 contains 16 residues. Unmatched junction bases numbered 6, after V lost 0 bases and J lost 2 bases. Concerning this clone: Its antigen is unidentified.

Each PCR replicate from the sorted subsets contained approximately 0.2 ug DNA, which is some 30,000 T cell genomes. Repertoires were generated with immunoSEQ multiplex PCR, while TCRdb's copy carries only in-frame clones and drops some. Of millions of clones in the sample, around nine tenths were seen once. The J gene is TRBJ2-3, the V gene TRBV9; 7 bases line up with TRBD2. The source material was naive CD4+ T cells sorted from blood. Subset noted: CD45RA+ positively selected. This TCR derives from a man between 18 and 29 years old in good health. This CDR3 is CASSVAGTTFTDTQYF. The CDR3 bases are TGTGCCAGCAGCGTAGCGGGGACTACTTTCACAGATACGCAGTATTTT. The full variable domain, its missing parts supplied by reference TRBV9 and TRBJ2-3, is DSGVTQTPKHLITATGQRVTLRCSPRSGDLSVYWYQQSLDQGLQFLIQYYNGEERAKGNILERFSAQQFPDLHSELNLSSLELGDSALYFCASSVAGTTFTDTQYFGPGTRLTVL.